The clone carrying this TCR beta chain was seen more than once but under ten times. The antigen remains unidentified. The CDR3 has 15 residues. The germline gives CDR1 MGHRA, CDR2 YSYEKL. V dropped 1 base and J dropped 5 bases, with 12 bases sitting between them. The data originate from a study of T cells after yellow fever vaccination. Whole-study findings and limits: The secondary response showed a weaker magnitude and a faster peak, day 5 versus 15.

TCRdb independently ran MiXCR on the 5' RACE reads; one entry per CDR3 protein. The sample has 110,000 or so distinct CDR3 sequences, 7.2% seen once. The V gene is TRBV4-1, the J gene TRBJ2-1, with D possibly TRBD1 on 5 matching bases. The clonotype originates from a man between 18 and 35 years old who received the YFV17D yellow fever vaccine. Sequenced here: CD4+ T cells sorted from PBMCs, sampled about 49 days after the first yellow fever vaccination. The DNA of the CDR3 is TGCGCCAGCAGCCAAGGACCTAAGGGGCACAATGAGCAGTTCTTC. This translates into CASSQGPKGHNEQFF.